Shown below are 6 T cell receptor beta chains from a single sample sequenced in a study of shared clonotypes between healthy human individuals. The table came from immunoSEQ multiplex PCR; TCRdb's copy has only in-frame clones and leaves some out. Altogether about 2.3 million clones are present, less than 95% being singletons, with the ten largest covering about 0.41%. The sample comprised naive CD4+ T cells from PBMCs. Specified subset: CD45RA+ positively selected. The receptors derive from a man between 18 and 35 years old in good health. Some clones in this sample may be carry-over from other donors' samples.

The count of this clone is one. The chain combines TRBV25-1 with TRBJ2-7; the D gene is possibly TRBD1 (6 bases). The CDR3 loop spans 16 amino acids. Germline V gene data show CDR1 as MGHDK and CDR2 as SYGVNS. Between the trimmed V and J ends, which lost 6 bases and 2 bases, there was a span of 20 bases. In DNA, the CDR3 is TGTGCCAGCAGCGACCAAGCAGGACAGTTGACCTACGAGCAGTACTTC. This sequence encodes CASSDQAGQLTYEQYF.

This clone came up once. The chain has TRBV27 and TRBJ1-1; TRBD1 is a possible D gene (5 bases). This CDR3 spans 13 amino acids. Trimming took 7 bases from V and 7 from J, leaving 16 bases between them. CDR1 is MNHEY, CDR2 SMNVEV, per germline (reference sequence). CDR3 sequence: CASTPLPGGEAFF. The CDR3 bases are TGTGCCAGCACCCCCCTACCGGGGGGTGAAGCTTTCTTT.

The chain uses TRBV28 and TRBJ2-7; the match to TRBD2 covers 9 bases. Trimming removed 5 bases from V and 4 bases from J; junction bases left unmatched: 9. Germline V lookup: CDR1 MDHEN, CDR2 SYDVKM. This CDR3 region has 15 residues. CDR3 sequence: CASSPLEAGGYEQYF. DNA of the CDR3: TGTGCCAGCAGTCCCCTCGAAGCGGGAGGTTACGAGCAGTACTTC.

The chain has TRBV5-1 and TRBJ1-5; 8 bases are shared with TRBD1. The trim removed 1 base at V and 7 bases at J, leaving 7 bases unmatched. This CDR3 spans 15 amino acids. Germline V gene data show CDR1 as SGHRS and CDR2 as YFSETQ. The CDR3 region is CASSLNAGGGQPQHF. The CDR3 DNA reads as TGCGCCAGCAGCTTGAACGCAGGGGGCGGACAGCCCCAGCATTTT. The complete variable domain, with remaining parts taken from reference TRBV5-1 and TRBJ1-5, reads KAGVTQTPRYLIKTRGQQVTLSCSPISGHRSVSWYQQTPGQGLQFLFEYFSETQRNKGNFPGRFSGRQFSNSRSEMNVSTLELGDSALYLCASSLNAGGGQPQHFGDGTRLSIL.

This clone was seen once. Other DNA variants within this sample encode the same CDR3. The chain carries TRBV28 and TRBJ2-7, with D perhaps TRBD2 (6 bases). The germline V and J ends were trimmed by 1 base and 0 bases, with 7 bases remaining between them. CDR3 length equals 14 residues. Germline CDR1 and CDR2: MDHEN and SYDVKM. CDR3 protein: CASSLSGSSYEQYF. CDR3 nucleotide sequence: TGTGCCAGCAGTTTATCCGGGAGCTCCTACGAGCAGTACTTC.

The V and J genes are TRBV19 and TRBJ1-2; TRBD1 matches at 9 bases. CDR1 and CDR2 from the germline V gene are LNHDA and SQIVND (reference sequence). V gave up 6 bases and J gave up 5 bases; unmatched junction bases: 10. This CDR3 contains 15 residues. The CDR3 protein is CASSLSDRGRYGYTF. The CDR3 DNA is TGTGCCAGTAGCCTCTCGGACAGGGGTCGTTATGGCTACACCTTC.